These 14 T cell receptor beta chains came from one sample sequenced in a study of T cell repertoires in cytomegalovirus infection. TCRdb redid the calling of the reads with MiXCR, one entry per CDR3 protein. The sample contains hundreds of thousands of distinct CDR3 sequences, approximately 24% of which appear only once. Specimen: CD8+ T cells from PBMCs. The receptor source for this set is a human donor in good health (CMV status not recorded). Some clones in this sample may be carry-over from other donors' samples.

Note on this clonotype: This likely reflects a read error, since a far larger clone is one base away. V is TRBV7-6 and J is TRBJ2-1, with D possibly being TRBD2 (6 bases). CDR1 and CDR2 (germline): SGHVS, FNYEAQ. This CDR3 comprises 14 residues. As DNA, the CDR3 is TGTGCCAGCAGCTTCGGGGGAACCTACAATGAACAGTCCTTC. Its protein product is CASSFGGTYNEQSF.

This chain connects TRBV5-5 to TRBJ1-6; perhaps TRBD1 as D (5 bases). Trimming cost V 4 bases and J 6 bases, with 11 bases left between them. CDR3 size: 14 residues. Germline V gene lookup returns CDR1 SGHKS and CDR2 YYEKEE (reference sequence). CDR3 in DNA: TGTGCCAGCAGCGCCGGGACTTTTAATTCACCCCTCCACTTT. This translates into CASSAGTFNSPLHF.

This clonotype was recorded a few times. The chain joins TRBV14 to TRBJ1-1; D gene uncertain. Germline V gene lookup returns CDR1 SGHDN and CDR2 FVKESK. The CDR3 runs to 14 residues. Trimming removed 5 bases from V and 3 bases from J, with 13 bases in between. As DNA, the CDR3 is TGTGCCAGCAGCTCAGAGGGAGGGTACACTGAAGCTTTCTTT. Amino acid sequence: CASSSEGGYTEAFF.

The chain carries TRBV20-1 and TRBJ2-7; D call uncertain. Germline CDR1 is DFQATT and CDR2 is SNEGSKA (reference sequence). Trimming left V 7 bases short and J 7 bases short, with 17 bases between. The CDR3 loop spans 12 amino acids. Here the CDR3 reads CSVIDWIGEQYF. The CDR3 DNA sequence: TGCAGTGTTATAGATTGGATCGGGGAGCAGTACTTC.

The J gene is TRBJ1-4, the V gene TRBV7-6; maybe TRBD1 (5 bases). V lost 7 bases and J 13 bases, leaving 13 bases between the germline ends. This CDR3 is built from 11 residues. Germline values: CDR1 SGHVS, CDR2 FNYEAQ. The CDR3 sequence is CASMGGPGLFF. In DNA, the CDR3 is TGTGCCAGCATGGGGGGTCCGGGACTGTTTTTT.

This clonotype was detected a few times. The chain has TRBV28 and TRBJ2-5; possibly TRBD2 for D (5 bases). Trimming removed 7 bases at V and 3 bases at J, with 12 bases between. The germline V gene encodes CDR1 MDHEN and CDR2 SYDVKM. The CDR3 has 13 residues. DNA of the CDR3: TGTGCCAGCACCCCGGACTTTAAAGAGACCCAGTACTTC. Translation: CASTPDFKETQYF. Variable domain in full (rest from reference TRBV28 and TRBJ2-5): DVKVTQSSRYLVKRTGEKVFLECVQDMDHENMFWYRQDPGLGLRLIYFSYDVKMKEKGDIPEGYSVSREKKERFSLILESASTNQTSMYLCASTPDFKETQYFGPGTRLLVL.

J is TRBJ2-7 and V is TRBV29-1; D is uncertain. This CDR3 region has 13 residues. V lost 7 bases, J lost 0 bases, and 13 bases lay in between. From germline, CDR1 is SQVTM and CDR2 ANQGSEA. This CDR3 is CSASGGSSYEQYF. CDR3 DNA: TGCAGCGCCTCGGGCGGTAGCTCCTACGAGCAGTACTTC.

The sample holds a few counts of this clonotype. The gene calls are TRBV28 and TRBJ1-2, with D possibly matching TRBD1 (6 bases). V was clipped by 2 bases and J by 8 bases, with 21 bases between them. This CDR3 is built from 16 residues. The V gene's germline CDR1 is MDHEN and CDR2 SYDVKM. CDR3 nucleotide sequence: TGTGCCAGCAGTTTAGGAGAAACGGGACAAATTCGGGGCTACACCTTC. Protein: CASSLGETGQIRGYTF.

A remark on this clonotype: This is likely a read error, given that the CDR3 carries no conserved phenylalanine or tryptophan at its end. No DNA is shown, since the ends of the CDR3 on it are uncertain; the CDR3 is the one TCRdb lists. This chain connects TRBV28 to TRBJ2-7. Germline lookup yields CDR1 MDHEN and CDR2 SYDVKM. The CDR3 is 13 amino acids long, termini counted. This chain's CDR3 is CASSITGHVELRI.

Worth noting for this clonotype: Since a much larger clone is just one base distant, this may be a read error. The chain joins TRBV12-3 or TRBV12-4 to TRBJ2-3, with 8 bases aligning to TRBD1. The CDR3 is made up of 15 amino acids. The CDR3 coding sequence is TGTGCCACCAGTGGGACAGGTCCTAGCACAGATACGCAGTATTTT. It translates to CATSGTGPSTDTQYF.

This clonotype was seen ten or more times. The chain links TRBV7-9 to TRBJ2-2; perhaps TRBD2 as D (6 bases). V was trimmed by 2 bases and J by 2 bases, leaving 9 bases between them. The CDR3 covers 15 residues. Germline CDR1 is SEHNR and CDR2 is FQNEAQ (reference sequence). CDR3 amino acids: CASSLPGLNTGELFF. CDR3 nucleotides: TGTGCCAGCAGCTTACCAGGACTAAACACCGGGGAGCTGTTTTTT.

In nucleotides, the CDR3 is TGTGCCAGCAGCTCGTGGACAGGATGGGAAGCAGATACGCAGTATTTT. This gives the protein CASSSWTGWEADTQYF. The V and J genes are TRBV5-6 and TRBJ2-3; 7 bases agree with TRBD1. Germline CDR1 is SGHDT and CDR2 is YYEEEE. V trimming: 3 bases; J trimming: 4 bases; junction bases outside the gene matches: 11. The CDR3 is made up of 16 amino acids.

This sequence joins TRBV25-1 and TRBJ2-1; TRBD1 is a possible D gene (6 bases). V was shortened by 3 bases and J by 2 bases, with 11 bases between the two germline ends. CDR3 length: 15 amino acids. Germline V lookup: CDR1 MGHDK, CDR2 SYGVNS. CDR3 sequence reads: CASSDRQETYNEQFF. CDR3 nucleotide sequence: TGTGCCAGCAGTGACAGACAGGAGACCTACAATGAGCAGTTCTTC.

V is TRBV7-1 and J is TRBJ2-7; a possible D gene is TRBD1 (5 bases). TRBV7-1 is sorted into the ORF group, with uncertain function. Trimming pared 5 bases from V and 1 base from J, leaving 21 bases between. The CDR3 has 17 residues. The CDR3 region is CASSLRDSPADSYEQYF. For the CDR3, the DNA is TGTGCCAGCAGCCTGAGAGACAGCCCTGCCGATTCCTACGAGCAGTACTTC.